The following is a TCR beta chain sequence with its context. Its antigen is undetermined. These data are taken from a study of T cell responses to AZD1222 COVID-19 vaccine. This CDR3 is built from 15 residues. V was clipped by 3 bases and J by 4 bases, with 14 bases between them. The germline CDR1 and CDR2 sequences are MNHEY and SVGAGI. Assay: immunoSEQ multiplex PCR; the TCRdb copy retains only in-frame clones and omits some. This table holds more than 100,000 clones, about 91% found once. Study conclusions and caveats: No repertoire was sampled before or during the peak T cell response, only after it.

The sequenced sample was peripheral blood, obtained on day 0 of AZD1222 vaccination. V is TRBV6-5 and J is TRBJ2-3; D is ambiguous. This sequence was found in an adult in good health. CDR3 region: CASSYGSVTPDTQYF. For the CDR3, the DNA is TGTGCCAGCAGTTATGGATCCGTGACCCCAGATACGCAGTATTTT.